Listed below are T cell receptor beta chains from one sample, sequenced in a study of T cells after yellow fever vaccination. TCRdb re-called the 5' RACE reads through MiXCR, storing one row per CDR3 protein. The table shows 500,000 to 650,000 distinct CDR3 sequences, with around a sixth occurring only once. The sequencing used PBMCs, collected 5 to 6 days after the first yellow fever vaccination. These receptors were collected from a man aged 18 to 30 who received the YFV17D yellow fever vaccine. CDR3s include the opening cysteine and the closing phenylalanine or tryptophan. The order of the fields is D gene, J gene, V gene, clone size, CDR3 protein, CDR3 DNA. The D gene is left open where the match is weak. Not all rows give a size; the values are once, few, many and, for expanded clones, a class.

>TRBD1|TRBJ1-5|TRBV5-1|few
CASSTGDSNQPQHF
TGCGCCAGCAGCACAGGGGATAGCAATCAGCCCCAGCATTTT
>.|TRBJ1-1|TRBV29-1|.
CSVEDNLMNTEAFF
TGCAGCGTTGAAGATAACTTGATGAACACTGAAGCTTTCTTT
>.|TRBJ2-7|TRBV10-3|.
CAISADVGGREQYF
TGTGCCATCAGTGCGGATGTTGGGGGCCGGGAGCAGTACTTC
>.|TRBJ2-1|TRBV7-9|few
CASSSSGLSYNEQFF
TGTGCCAGCAGCTCAAGCGGGCTTTCCTACAATGAGCAGTTCTTC
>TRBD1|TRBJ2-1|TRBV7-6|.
CASSQPGQGSGEQFF
TGTGCCAGCAGCCAACCGGGACAGGGTTCGGGAGAGCAGTTCTTC
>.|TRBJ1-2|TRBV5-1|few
CASSSSGIPDGGYTF
TGCGCCAGCAGCTCGTCCGGGATCCCCGATGGGGGCTACACCTTC
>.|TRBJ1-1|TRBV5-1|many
CASKVQGNTEAFF
TGCGCCAGCAAGGTACAGGGGAACACTGAAGCTTTCTTT
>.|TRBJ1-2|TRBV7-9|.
CASSLASTAYGYTF
TGTGCCAGCAGCTTAGCGAGTACGGCCTATGGCTACACCTTC
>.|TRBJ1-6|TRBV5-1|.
CASSSLVGEGPLHF
TGCGCCAGCAGCTCCCTGGTGGGGGAGGGACCCCTCCACTTT
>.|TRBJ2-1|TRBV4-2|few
CASSQLGGYNEQFF
TGTGCCAGCAGCCAGCTAGGAGGCTACAATGAGCAGTTCTTC
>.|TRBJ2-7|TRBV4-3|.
CASSQNRDGAYEQYF
TGCGCCAGCAGCCAAAACCGGGACGGTGCCTACGAGCAGTACTTC
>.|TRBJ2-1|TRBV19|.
CASSKGTARMYNEQFF
TGTGCCAGTAGTAAGGGGACTGCACGAATGTACAATGAGCAGTTCTTC
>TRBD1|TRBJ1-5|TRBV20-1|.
CSARELRQGDSNQPQHF
TGCAGTGCTAGAGAACTCAGACAGGGAGATAGCAATCAGCCCCAGCATTTT
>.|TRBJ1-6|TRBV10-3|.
CAIRSNRLSRDSPLHF
TGTGCCATCAGGTCAAACAGGCTATCAAGGGATTCACCCCTCCACTTT
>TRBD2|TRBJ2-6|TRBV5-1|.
CASSRWTSGGEGANVLTF
TGCGCCAGCAGCCGGTGGACTAGCGGGGGGGAAGGGGCCAACGTCCTGACTTTC
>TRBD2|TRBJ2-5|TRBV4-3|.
CASSQGLAKTQYF
TGCGCCAGCAGCCAAGGACTAGCGAAGACCCAGTACTTC
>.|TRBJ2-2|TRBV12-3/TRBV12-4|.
CASIRFNNGELFF
TGTGCCAGCATCCGCTTCAATAACGGGGAGCTGTTTTTT
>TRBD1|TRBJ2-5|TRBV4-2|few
CASSRSTGSGETQYF
TGTGCCAGCAGCCGATCGACAGGGAGTGGCGAGACCCAGTACTTC
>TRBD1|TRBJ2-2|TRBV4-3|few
CASSKTQGRGRELFF
TGCGCCAGCAGCAAGACACAGGGGAGAGGCCGGGAGCTGTTTTTT
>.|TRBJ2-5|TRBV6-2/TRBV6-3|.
CASSYTGALAQYF
TGTGCCAGCAGTTACACGGGGGCACTCGCCCAGTACTTC
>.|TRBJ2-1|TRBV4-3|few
CASSTWTLAGNEQFF
TGCGCCAGCAGCACTTGGACCCTCGCTGGCAATGAGCAGTTCTTC
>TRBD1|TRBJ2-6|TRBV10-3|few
CATTGTGGSAGANVLTF
TGTGCCACCACCGGGACAGGAGGATCTGCTGGGGCCAACGTCCTGACTTTC
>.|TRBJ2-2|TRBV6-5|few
CASSYFPENTGELFF
TGTGCCAGCAGTTACTTCCCAGAAAACACCGGGGAGCTGTTTTTT
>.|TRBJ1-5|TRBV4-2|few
CASSQTGEDQPQHF
TGTGCCAGCAGCCAAACTGGGGAAGATCAGCCCCAGCATTTT
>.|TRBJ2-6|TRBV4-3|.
CASSQDNGANVLTF
TGCGCCAGCAGCCAAGATAATGGGGCCAACGTCCTGACTTTC
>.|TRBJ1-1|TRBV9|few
CASSAGRGEAFF
TGTGCCAGCAGCGCCGGGAGGGGAGAAGCTTTCTTT
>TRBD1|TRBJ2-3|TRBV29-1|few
CSVEDPRGPSTDTQYF
TGCAGCGTTGAAGATCCGAGGGGGCCCAGCACAGATACGCAGTATTTT
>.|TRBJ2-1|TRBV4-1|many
CASSQAHPGATHEQFF
TGCGCCAGCAGCCAAGCGCATCCGGGGGCCACCCATGAGCAGTTCTTC
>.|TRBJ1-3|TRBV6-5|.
CASSYWQTSSGNTIYF
TGTGCCAGCAGTTATTGGCAGACCAGCTCTGGAAACACCATATATTTT
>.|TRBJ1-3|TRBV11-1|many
CASGGRRNTIYF
TGTGCCAGCGGGGGACGGCGGAACACCATATATTTT